Listed below are T cell receptor beta chains from one sample, sequenced in a study of monozygotic twins with cystic fibrosis. Method: immunoSEQ multiplex PCR; TCRdb's copy keeps in-frame clones and lacks some. The table records 20,000 to 25,000 clones, 95% to 98% of them present only once. The sequencing sample was made of blood. The receptors here all came from a girl aged 10-17 years with cystic fibrosis. CDR3s include the opening cysteine and the closing phenylalanine or tryptophan. A D gene is named only where the DNA matches it firmly. Size values are once, few and many counts, or a class for expanded clones, and some rows have none.

D,length,J,V,size,DNA,CDR3
TRBD2,18,TRBJ2-1,TRBV7-2,-,TGTGCCAGCAGCTTAGCACACGATTTTTATAGCGGGAGGAATGAGCAGTTCTTC,CASSLAHDFYSGRNEQFF
TRBD2,16,TRBJ2-1,TRBV5-1,-,TGCGCCAGCAGCTTGGGTCGCCTAGCGGGAGTTGATGAGCAGTTCTTC,CASSLGRLAGVDEQFF
-,11,TRBJ2-3,TRBV2,-,TGTGCCAGCAGTCGAGCTGATACGCAGTATTTT,CASSRADTQYF
TRBD1,11,TRBJ1-2,TRBV20-1,-,TGCAGTGCTAGAGGTGGGACAGGGTCCACCTTC,CSARGGTGSTF
TRBD2,16,TRBJ2-2,TRBV4-1,-,TGCGCCAGCAGCCAAGGGAAAGCGGGAGTCACCGGGGAGCTGTTTTTT,CASSQGKAGVTGELFF
-,16,TRBJ1-3,TRBV6-6,-,TGTGCCAGCAGTCCAAGGGAGACAGCCTCTGGAAACACCATATATTTT,CASSPRETASGNTIYF
-,14,TRBJ2-3,TRBV19,-,TGTGCCAGTAGTATACGCTCAACCGGAGATACGCAGTATTTT,CASSIRSTGDTQYF
TRBD2,16,TRBJ2-3,TRBV13,-,TGTGCCAGCAGCTCAGGGAGGGAGTCGTGGACAGATACGCAGTATTTT,CASSSGRESWTDTQYF
TRBD1,14,TRBJ1-5,TRBV6-5,-,TGTGCCAGCAGTCCTCAGGGGGCTGGTCAGCCCCAGCATTTT,CASSPQGAGQPQHF
-,12,TRBJ2-5,TRBV6-6,-,TGTGCCAGCAGGTCACTTCAAGAGACCCAGTACTTC,CASRSLQETQYF
-,15,TRBJ2-7,TRBV5-1,once,TGCGCCAGCAGCCCACACCCACGACAGTCCTACGAGCAGTACTTC,CASSPHPRQSYEQYF
TRBD1,14,TRBJ1-5,TRBV6-5,-,TGTGCCAGCAGTCGAACAGGGGACAATCAGCCCCAGCATTTT,CASSRTGDNQPQHF
-,15,TRBJ1-5,TRBV28,few,TGTGCCAGCAGTTTCGGGCGGCTAGGGGATCAGCCCCAGCATTTT,CASSFGRLGDQPQHF
-,8,TRBJ1-1,TRBV20-1,-,TGCAGTGCTAGACAAGCTTTCTTT,CSARQAFF
TRBD2,15,TRBJ2-1,TRBV2,-,TGTGCCAGCAGGATTAGCGGGGCAACCTACAATGAGCAGTTCTTC,CASRISGATYNEQFF
-,12,TRBJ2-1,TRBV9,-,TGTGCCAGCAGCGAATCAGAGAGTGAGCAGTTCTTC,CASSESESEQFF
-,13,TRBJ2-7,TRBV4-1,-,TGCGCCAGCAGCCAAGGGCCCGGGTACGAGCAGTACTTC,CASSQGPGYEQYF